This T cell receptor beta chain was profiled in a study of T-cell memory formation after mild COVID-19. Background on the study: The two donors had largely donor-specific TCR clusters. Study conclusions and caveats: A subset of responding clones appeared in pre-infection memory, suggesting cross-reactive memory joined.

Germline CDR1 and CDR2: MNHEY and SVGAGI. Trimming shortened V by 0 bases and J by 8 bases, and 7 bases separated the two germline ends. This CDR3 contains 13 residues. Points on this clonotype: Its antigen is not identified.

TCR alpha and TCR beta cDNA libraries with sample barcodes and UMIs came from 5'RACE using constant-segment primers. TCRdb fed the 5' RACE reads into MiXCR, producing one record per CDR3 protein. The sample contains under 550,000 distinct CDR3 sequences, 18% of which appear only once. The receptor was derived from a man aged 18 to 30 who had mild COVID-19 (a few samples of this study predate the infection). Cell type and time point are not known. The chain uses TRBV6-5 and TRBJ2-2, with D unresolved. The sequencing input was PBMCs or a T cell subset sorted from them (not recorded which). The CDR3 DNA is TGTGCCAGCAGTTACTCGATGGCTGGGGAGCTGTTTTTT. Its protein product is CASSYSMAGELFF.